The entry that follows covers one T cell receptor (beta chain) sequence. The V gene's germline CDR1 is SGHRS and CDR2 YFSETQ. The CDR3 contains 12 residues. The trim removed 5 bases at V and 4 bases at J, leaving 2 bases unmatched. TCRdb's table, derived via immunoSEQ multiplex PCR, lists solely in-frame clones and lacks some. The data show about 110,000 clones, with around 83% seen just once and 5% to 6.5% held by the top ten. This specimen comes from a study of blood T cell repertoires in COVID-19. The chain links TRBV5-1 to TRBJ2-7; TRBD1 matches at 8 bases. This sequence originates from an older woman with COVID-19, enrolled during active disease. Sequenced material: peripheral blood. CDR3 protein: CASRGQAYEQYF. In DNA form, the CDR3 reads TGCGCCAGCAGGGGACAGGCTTACGAGCAGTACTTC.